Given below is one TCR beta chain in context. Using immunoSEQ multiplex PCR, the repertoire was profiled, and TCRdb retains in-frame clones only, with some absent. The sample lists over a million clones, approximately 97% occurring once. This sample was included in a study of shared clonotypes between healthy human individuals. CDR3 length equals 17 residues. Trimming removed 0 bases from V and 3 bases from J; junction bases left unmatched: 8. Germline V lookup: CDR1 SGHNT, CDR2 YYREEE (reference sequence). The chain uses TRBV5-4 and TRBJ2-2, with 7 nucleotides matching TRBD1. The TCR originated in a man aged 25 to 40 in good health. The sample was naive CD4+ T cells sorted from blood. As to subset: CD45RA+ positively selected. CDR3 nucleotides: TGTGCCAGCAGCTTGGGGCCAGGGGGTGACTACACCGGGGAGCTGTTTTTT. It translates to CASSLGPGGDYTGELFF.